Sequencing of this T cell receptor (beta chain) was carried out in a study of human T cells and chemical hapten exposure. In the study overall: Patients' scalps got diphenylcyclopropenone weekly throughout the roughly 25-week study. Study conclusions and caveats: Significantly more large CDR3 similarity clusters were formed by expanded TCRs than by controls.

Single cDNA molecules in the library carried unique molecular identifiers attached during preparation. Using its own MiXCR run on the RACE reads, TCRdb lists one record per CDR3 protein. In the table there are around 120,000 distinct CDR3 sequences, about an eighth of which are singletons. Time point given: patch test 1, 2 weeks after DPC sensitization. Treatment meaning: therapeutic diphenylcyclopropenone sensitization with weekly scalp DPC. This clonotype was seen a few times. What it binds is unknown. The CDR3 is made up of 15 amino acids. This sequence joins TRBV12-2 and TRBJ1-3. TRBV12-2 is a pseudogene locus. The input for sequencing was whole blood, taken in connection with sensitization to the hapten diphenylcyclopropenone (DPC). This TCR was sampled from a woman between 50 and 59 years old with alopecia areata. Some clones in this sample may be carry-over from other donors' samples. Here the CDR3 DNA reads TGTGCAAGCTCTCCGCGACGACGTGGTGGAAACACCATATATTTT. This translates into CASSPRRRGGNTIYF.